These 4 T cell receptor beta chains came from one sample sequenced in a study of blood T cell repertoires in COVID-19. Assay: immunoSEQ multiplex PCR; the TCRdb copy retains only in-frame clones and omits some. Here the sample spans about 140,000 clones, around 83% being singletons. The sample was peripheral blood. All receptors derive from a woman older than 75 with acute or convalescent COVID-19.

The chain carries TRBV5-1 and TRBJ1-4, with 8 bases aligning to TRBD1. CDR3 length: 16 residues. J lost 5 bases, V lost 0 bases, and 6 bases had no gene match. CDR1 is SGHRS, CDR2 YFSETQ, per germline. The CDR3 protein is CASSLGLNRGNEKLFF. Here the CDR3 DNA reads TGCGCCAGCAGCTTGGGTCTTAACAGGGGGAATGAAAAACTGTTTTTT. The whole variable domain, filled in from reference TRBV5-1 and TRBJ1-4, reads KAGVTQTPRYLIKTRGQQVTLSCSPISGHRSVSWYQQTPGQGLQFLFEYFSETQRNKGNFPGRFSGRQFSNSRSEMNVSTLELGDSALYLCASSLGLNRGNEKLFFGSGTQLSVL.

This rearrangement joins TRBV10-3 to TRBJ1-3; TRBD1 might be the D (6 bases). Trimming took 6 bases from V and 0 from J, leaving 12 bases between them. CDR3 size: 15 residues. Looked up from germline, CDR1 is ENHRY and CDR2 is SYGVKD. CDR3 bases: TGTGCCATCAGGAGGACAGCGGTCTCTGGAAACACCATATATTTT. It is translated as CAIRRTAVSGNTIYF.

The chain uses TRBV4-1 and TRBJ2-2; 11 nucleotides align to TRBD2. CDR3 size: 16 residues. The V gene's germline CDR1 is MGHRA and CDR2 YSYEKL. J gave up 7 bases and V 4 bases, and 8 bases lay outside the gene matches. In DNA, the CDR3 is TGCGCCAGCAGCCGTCTAGCGGGGGGCTTGGGCGGGGAGCTGTTTTTT. Protein: CASSRLAGGLGGELFF.

The chain couples TRBV7-9 to TRBJ2-5; D possibly corresponds to TRBD1 (6 bases). Germline-derived CDR1 and CDR2 are SEHNR and FQNEAQ (reference sequence). The CDR3 loop spans 14 amino acids. With 5 bases removed from V and 4 bases from J, the gap between germline ends came to 14 bases. The CDR3 bases are TGTGCCAGCAGCACAGGGTTTCGTGGAGAGACCCAGTACTTC. Translated: CASSTGFRGETQYF. Full variable domain (remainder filled in from reference TRBV7-9 and TRBJ2-5): DTGVSQNPRHKITKRGQNVTFRCDPISEHNRLYWYRQTLGQGPEFLTYFQNEAQLEKSRLLSDRFSAERPKGSFSTLEIQRTEQGDSAMYLCASSTGFRGETQYFGPGTRLLVL.